Below, 27 T cell receptor beta chains from the same sample are listed, as sequenced in a study of T-cell reconstitution after alpha-beta-depleted transplantation in children (dated by TCRdb to the mid-2010s). Libraries were constructed by PCR. The reads were generated on an Illumina HiSeq 2500. To normalize quantification of the TCRbeta repertoire, the TCR libraries were built with molecular barcoding that relied on unique molecular identifiers. TCRdb reran the public reads through fastp at Q25 and MiXCR, keeping productive beta chains. Each entry is one CDR3 protein sequence, shown with its most common DNA and genes. This sample is represented by around 380,000 distinct CDR3 sequences; approximately 10% of them were singletons. The ten largest make up over 4.5% of the sample. Sequences were derived from PBMCs from the stem cell graft donor, sampled from the stem cell graft. The receptor source for this set is a human donor who donated a stem cell graft to a child with acute myeloid leukemia.

The V call is TRBV20-1, the J call TRBJ2-3; maybe TRBD2 (5 bases). This CDR3 is built from 18 residues. CDR1 is DFQATT and CDR2 is SNEGSKA in the germline V gene (reference sequence). Trimming removed 3 bases from V and 1 base from J, with 23 bases in between. The CDR3 loop reads CSASGLAEGTSRTDTQYF. CDR3 sequence (DNA): TGCAGTGCTAGTGGGCTAGCTGAGGGAACGTCGCGCACAGATACGCAGTATTTT.

The chain has TRBV20-1 and TRBJ1-5, with a weak D call TRBD1 (5 bases). Germline V gives CDR1 DFQATT, CDR2 SNEGSKA (reference sequence). Trimming stripped 8 bases from V and 3 bases from J, with 14 bases between. This CDR3 has 13 amino acids. As DNA, the CDR3 is TGCAGTACCGCGGGGGGAATCAATCAGCCCCAGCATTTT. Translation: CSTAGGINQPQHF.

This clonotype came up many times. This rearrangement joins TRBV28 to TRBJ1-1; D not certain. The CDR3 consists of 13 residues. Germline CDR1 MDHEN, CDR2 SYDVKM. V shed 8 bases and J shed 0 bases, with 10 bases lying between them. In DNA form, the CDR3 reads TGTGCCAGCCTTAACATTATGAACACTGAAGCTTTCTTT. Translation: CASLNIMNTEAFF.

Of note for this clonotype: The junction differs from germline at one of its ends, possibly a read error. The rearrangement joins TRBV12-3 or TRBV12-4 to TRBJ2-3; tentative D call: TRBD2 (7 bases). The CDR3 runs 14 residues. As DNA, the CDR3 is TGTGCCAGCAGGCTTGGGGGGGGCACAGATACGCGGTATTTT. It yields the protein CASRLGGGTDTRYF.

The table lists this clonotype with a few counts. The genes are TRBV29-1 and TRBJ2-2, with TRBD1 as a possible D gene (7 bases). The CDR3 is 14 residues long. Trimming removed 6 bases at V and 5 bases at J, with 16 bases between. The V gene's germline CDR1 is SQVTM and CDR2 ANQGSEA. The CDR3 coding sequence is TGCAGCGTCAAGAGACAGGGAGGTACCGGGGAGCTGTTTTTT. Protein: CSVKRQGGTGELFF.

This clonotype has a handful of counts. The rearrangement links TRBV12-5 to TRBJ1-5, with D possibly TRBD1 on 5 matching bases. This CDR3 is built from 14 residues. CDR1 is LGHNT, CDR2 FRNRAP, per germline. V lost 7 bases and J lost 2, with 12 bases in between. CDR3 residues: CASAREVRNQPQHF. The CDR3 DNA reads as TGTGCTAGTGCCAGGGAGGTTCGCAATCAGCCCCAGCATTTT.

Only a few counts were recorded for this clonotype. The genes are TRBV20-1 and TRBJ2-5, with D possibly matching TRBD2 (5 bases). Trimming pared 0 bases from V and 5 bases from J, leaving 22 bases between. In germline, CDR1 is DFQATT, CDR2 SNEGSKA (reference sequence). This CDR3 has 17 amino acids. In DNA form, the CDR3 reads TGCAGTGCTAGAGATTTTTTTCGGGGTGGGCGTCGGGAGACCCAGTACTTC. It translates to CSARDFFRGGRRETQYF.

This clonotype showed up just a few times. The chain recombines TRBV7-8 with TRBJ1-6; D might be TRBD1 (6 bases). V lost 3 bases to trimming and J lost 5 bases, with 8 bases between them. This CDR3 is built from 14 residues. Germline assignment: CDR1 SGHVS and CDR2 FQNEAQ. The CDR3 is CASSFPGDNSPLHF. Written as DNA, the CDR3 is TGTGCCAGCAGCTTCCCAGGGGATAATTCACCCCTCCACTTT.

This chain joins TRBV20-1 and TRBJ2-4; D is ambiguous. Trimming shortened V by 6 bases and J by 8 bases, and 17 bases separated the two germline ends. The CDR3 extends over 13 amino acids. Germline V CDR1 and CDR2: DFQATT, SNEGSKA (reference sequence). In DNA, the CDR3 is TGCAGTGCCACTAAAACGACCGGTGACATTCAGTACTTC. Its protein is CSATKTTGDIQYF.

The chain employs TRBV3-1 and TRBJ1-2; D not resolved. There are 12 residues in the CDR3. Trimming pared 2 bases from V and 6 bases from J, leaving 7 bases between. Germline V gene lookup returns CDR1 LGHDT and CDR2 YNNKEL (reference sequence). CDR3 DNA sequence: TGTGCCAGCAGCCAAAGAGGTGATGGCTACACCTTC. Protein product: CASSQRGDGYTF.

The V gene is TRBV7-9, the J gene TRBJ2-3, with 9 positions matching TRBD2. This CDR3 contains 14 residues. The germline V gene encodes CDR1 SEHNR and CDR2 FQNEAQ (reference sequence). The V and J ends lost 5 bases and 4 bases, in that order; junction bases with no gene match: 4. As DNA, the CDR3 is TGTGCCAGCAGCAGGCGGGAGGGGGCAGATACGCAGTATTTT. Translated: CASSRREGADTQYF.

This clonotype has a count of ten or more. The chain uses TRBV5-1 and TRBJ1-2, with D unclear. This CDR3 has 11 residues. CDR1 and CDR2 (germline): SGHRS, YFSETQ. V was cut by 7 bases and J by 4 bases, with 8 bases left in between. For the CDR3, the DNA is TGCGCCAGCGGGGAGCGCTATGGCTACACCTTC. Its protein product is CASGERYGYTF. Drawing the rest from reference TRBV5-1 and TRBJ1-2, the complete variable domain is KAGVTQTPRYLIKTRGQQVTLSCSPISGHRSVSWYQQTPGQGLQFLFEYFSETQRNKGNFPGRFSGRQFSNSRSEMNVSTLELGDSALYLCASGERYGYTFGSGTRLTVV.

This sequence joins TRBV4-2 and TRBJ1-2, with D unresolved. Trimming left V 4 bases short and J 1 base short, with 16 bases between. The germline V gene has CDR1 LGHNA and CDR2 YNFKEQ. This CDR3 has 16 amino acids. CDR3 DNA: TGTGCCAGCAGCCTCGGACCGACTCTGATTAACTATGGCTACACCTTC. Translated, it gives CASSLGPTLINYGYTF.

This clonotype showed up just a few times. The gene calls are TRBV11-1 and TRBJ2-2, with 10 bases identical to TRBD1. Per the germline V gene, CDR1 is SGHAT and CDR2 is FQDESV (reference sequence). Trimming at V came to 2 bases and at J to 1 base, leaving 7 bases not matched to a gene. The length of the CDR3 is 18 residues. The CDR3 is CASSLLSTGGVNTGELFF. The CDR3 region has the DNA TGTGCCAGCAGCTTACTCTCGACAGGGGGCGTGAACACCGGGGAGCTGTTTTTT.

This clonotype appeared a few times. This sequence joins TRBV20-1 and TRBJ1-5; 8 nucleotides line up with TRBD1. Germline lookup yields CDR1 DFQATT and CDR2 SNEGSKA (reference sequence). J lost 0 bases, V lost 6 bases, and 7 bases had no gene match. The CDR3 has 15 amino acids. DNA of the CDR3: TGCAGTGCCATCGGGACAGGTCATAGCAATCAGCCCCAGCATTTT. This gives the protein CSAIGTGHSNQPQHF.

This clonotype was picked up a small number of times. The chain couples TRBV20-1 to TRBJ2-4; 12 bases line up with TRBD2. CDR1 DFQATT and CDR2 SNEGSKA come from the germline V gene (reference sequence). With V trimmed by 5 bases and J by 8 bases, 4 bases remained unmatched. There are 13 residues in the CDR3. The CDR3 region is CSALAGGPDIQYF. CDR3 in DNA: TGCAGTGCTCTAGCGGGAGGGCCTGACATTCAGTACTTC.

This clonotype has a count of ten or more. The CDR3 bases are TGTGCCAGCAGCACAGGACTAGCGGGATTTGGTGAGCAGTTCTTC. It specifies CASSTGLAGFGEQFF. This chain uses TRBV12-3 or TRBV12-4 with TRBJ2-1; 12 nucleotides line up with TRBD2. There are 15 residues in the CDR3. The V gene end was trimmed by 6 bases and the J gene end by 9 bases; junction bases not matched to a gene: 9.

The sample holds many counts of this clonotype. CDR3: CASSLDTGSGNTIYF. CDR3 coding DNA: TGTGCCAGCAGCTTAGATACAGGTTCTGGAAACACCATATATTTT. V usage is TRBV7-2 and J usage is TRBJ1-3; D is perhaps TRBD1 (5 bases). Deletions cut 1 base from V and 1 base from J, with 8 bases between. Germline CDR1 is SGHTA and CDR2 is FQGNSA. CDR3 length equals 15 residues.

The chain has TRBV24-1 and TRBJ2-1, with TRBD2 identical over 12 bases. The CDR3 contains 19 residues. With 10 bases clipped from V and 4 bases from J, the junction kept 19 bases outside the gene matches. The germline CDR1 and CDR2 sequences are KGHDR and SFDVKD. Here the CDR3 DNA reads TGTGCCACGGCTCGGGCTAGCGGGAGGGCCAGGTCAGGTTACAATGAGCAGTTCTTC. Translation gives CATARASGRARSGYNEQFF.

This CDR3 reads CASSQFIGGAQETQYF. The CDR3 bases are TGTGCCAGCAGCCAATTCATCGGGGGCGCCCAAGAGACCCAGTACTTC. The genes are TRBV3-1 and TRBJ2-5; D may match TRBD1 or TRBD2 (6 bases each). Germline V CDR1 and CDR2: LGHDT, YNNKEL (reference sequence). The CDR3 contains 16 residues. V lost 2 bases, J lost 1 base, and 14 bases lay in between.

This clonotype was detected only a few times. The rearrangement links TRBV6-1 to TRBJ2-1; D is possibly TRBD1 (6 bases). This CDR3 has 15 residues. V shed 6 bases and J shed 12 bases, with 24 bases lying between them. CDR1 is MNHNS, CDR2 SASEGT, per germline. The CDR3, as DNA: TGTGCCAGCAGACCGGCTGACCTTTTCAGGGGCGGGCAGTTCTTC. It encodes CASRPADLFRGGQFF.

The rearrangement joins TRBV9 to TRBJ2-1, with D possibly matching TRBD2 (6 bases). The V gene lost 5 bases and the J gene lost 6 bases, with 15 bases spanning the gap. CDR1 SGDLS and CDR2 YYNGEE come from the germline V gene. This CDR3 has 14 amino acids. In DNA form, the CDR3 reads TGTGCCAGCAGGGGCGGGACGATGGGCAATGAGCAGTTCTTC. It is translated as CASRGGTMGNEQFF.

This clonotype was counted a few times. The chain links TRBV9 to TRBJ2-5, with D unclear. The V gene's germline CDR1 is SGDLS and CDR2 YYNGEE. The CDR3 runs to 13 residues. V was pared by 3 bases and J by 5 bases, with 11 bases between. The CDR3 coding sequence is TGTGCCAGCAGCGGGGCCCAACGGGAGACCCAGTACTTC. This translates into CASSGAQRETQYF.

This clonotype was counted many times. The chain is built from TRBV12-3 or TRBV12-4 and TRBJ2-3, with D tentatively TRBD2 (6 bases). Trimming removed 6 bases from V and 1 base from J, with 11 bases in between. The CDR3 covers 14 residues. The CDR3 DNA follows: TGTGCCAGCAGCTTGTTAGCGGGCACAGATACGCAGTATTTT. This translates into CASSLLAGTDTQYF.

The DNA for the CDR3 is TGCAGTGCTAGAGATGGAGCGTCGAACACTGAAGCTTTCTTT. This sequence encodes CSARDGASNTEAFF. The chain uses TRBV20-1 and TRBJ1-1; D is ambiguous. The CDR3 length is 14 residues. V lost 0 bases to trimming and J lost 1 base, with 9 bases between them. Per the germline V gene, CDR1 is DFQATT and CDR2 is SNEGSKA (reference sequence).

The chain employs TRBV9 and TRBJ2-1, with D perhaps matching TRBD2 (7 bases). The CDR3 has 14 amino acids. V lost 2 bases and J lost 7, with 13 bases in between. Germline CDR1 is SGDLS and CDR2 is YYNGEE. The CDR3 loop is CASSVSGRGNEQFF. The CDR3 DNA sequence: TGTGCCAGCAGCGTCTCAGGGAGGGGGAATGAGCAGTTCTTC.

The chain carries TRBV5-1 and TRBJ2-5; TRBD1 agrees at 8 bases. This CDR3 has 15 residues. J lost 5 bases, V lost 0 bases, and 6 bases had no gene match. Per the germline V gene, CDR1 is SGHRS and CDR2 is YFSETQ. Here the CDR3 DNA reads TGCGCCAGCAGCTTGGTGCCAGGGGGCGCGGAGACCCAGTACTTC. This gives the protein CASSLVPGGAETQYF. The whole variable domain, remainder taken from reference TRBV5-1 and TRBJ2-5, is KAGVTQTPRYLIKTRGQQVTLSCSPISGHRSVSWYQQTPGQGLQFLFEYFSETQRNKGNFPGRFSGRQFSNSRSEMNVSTLELGDSALYLCASSLVPGGAETQYFGPGTRLLVL.